The 20 T cell receptor beta chains listed next were all sequenced from one sample in a study of T-cell reconstitution after alpha-beta-depleted transplantation in children. Unique molecular identifiers were incorporated into the prepared TCRbeta library. TCRdb processed the PCR reads anew with MiXCR; each CDR3 protein has one entry. The table lists about 98,000 distinct CDR3 sequences, roughly a quarter of them singletons. The sample in question was PBMCs, obtained before TCRalphabeta/CD19-depleted stem cell transplant. Receptors were obtained from a boy aged 2-9 years with acute lymphoblastic leukemia, due to receive a stem cell transplant.

This clonotype has a handful of counts. J is TRBJ2-2 and V is TRBV29-1; possible D gene TRBD1, 6 bases. There are 14 residues in the CDR3. Germline lookup yields CDR1 SQVTM and CDR2 ANQGSEA. Trimming took off 5 bases at V and 1 base at J, with 11 bases between the two ends. CDR3 DNA sequence: TGCAGCGTTCTTGGACAGCGGAACACCGGGGAGCTGTTTTTT. Amino acid sequence: CSVLGQRNTGELFF.

In its sample, this clonotype was seen many times. The rearrangement uses TRBV4-2 and TRBJ2-5; perhaps TRBD2 as D (6 bases). Germline-derived CDR1 and CDR2 are LGHNA and YNFKEQ. The CDR3 spans 16 residues. Trimming shortened V by 4 bases and J by 5 bases, and 20 bases separated the two germline ends. CDR3: CASSPRAKGREETQYF. The CDR3 region has the DNA TGTGCCAGCAGCCCTAGAGCTAAGGGCCGGGAGGAGACCCAGTACTTC.

The J gene is TRBJ2-5, the V gene TRBV12-3 or TRBV12-4, with 8 bases identical to TRBD2. V lost 6 bases, J lost 5 bases, and 8 bases stayed unmatched. The CDR3 runs to 14 residues. CDR3 sequence: CASRELAEGETQYF. Written as DNA, the CDR3 is TGTGCCAGCAGAGAACTAGCGGAGGGGGAGACCCAGTACTTC.

The chain uses TRBV20-1 and TRBJ2-3; D may correspond to TRBD1 or TRBD2 (5 bases each). Germline-derived CDR1 and CDR2 are DFQATT and SNEGSKA (reference sequence). V lost 5 bases, J lost 0 bases, and 18 bases lay in between. CDR3 length: 16 amino acids. The CDR3 sequence is CSARFPGPRSTDTQYF. DNA of the CDR3: TGCAGTGCTCGATTTCCGGGACCCCGTAGCACAGATACGCAGTATTTT.

This clonotype occurred a few times. This chain joins TRBV6-5 and TRBJ1-5; no firm D call. The germline V gene has CDR1 MNHEY and CDR2 SVGAGI. V dropped 2 bases and J dropped 0 bases, with 11 bases sitting between them. CDR3 size: 16 residues. The CDR3 DNA sequence: TGTGCCAGCAGTTACGGAGGCAGATATAGCAATCAGCCCCAGCATTTT. Protein: CASSYGGRYSNQPQHF.

Ten or more counts support this clonotype. The V and J genes are TRBV7-9 and TRBJ2-1, with D perhaps TRBD2 (5 bases). Looked up from germline, CDR1 is SEHNR and CDR2 is FQNEAQ (reference sequence). The V end was cut by 5 bases, the J end by 3 bases, with 8 bases between. The CDR3 runs 13 residues. This chain's CDR3 is CASSPRGYNEQFF. The CDR3 nucleotides are TGTGCCAGCAGCCCCCGGGGCTACAATGAGCAGTTCTTC.

This clonotype was seen a single time. The genes are TRBV28 and TRBJ1-4; 9 positions agree with TRBD1. The CDR3 extends over 17 amino acids. Trimming cost V 7 bases and J 3 bases; bases outside gene matches: 12. Germline CDR1 and CDR2: MDHEN and SYDVKM. The CDR3 here is CASTGTGIWFANEKLFF. CDR3 sequence (DNA): TGTGCCAGCACCGGGACAGGGATTTGGTTCGCTAATGAAAAACTGTTTTTT.

This clonotype was seen only a few times. The J gene is TRBJ1-6, the V gene TRBV7-8; 7 nucleotides align to TRBD1. This CDR3 has 14 residues. The germline CDR1 and CDR2 sequences are SGHVS and FQNEAQ. The V gene end was trimmed by 2 bases and the J gene end by 8 bases; junction bases not matched to a gene: 3. CDR3: CASSLKGADSPLHF. CDR3 coding DNA: TGTGCCAGCAGCTTAAAGGGGGCGGATTCACCCCTCCACTTT.

The chain carries TRBV7-9 and TRBJ2-1; D is possibly TRBD2 (6 bases). Germline assignment: CDR1 SEHNR and CDR2 FQNEAQ (reference sequence). The CDR3 has 14 amino acids. V was trimmed by 6 bases and J by 5 bases, leaving 14 bases between them. In DNA form, the CDR3 reads TGTGCCAGCAGTTCCGGGACTTGGAACAATGAGCAGTTCTTC. Amino acid sequence: CASSSGTWNNEQFF.

In this sample, this clonotype turned up a few times. The genes are TRBV5-1 and TRBJ2-1, with D perhaps given as TRBD1 or TRBD2 (6 bases each). The V gene's germline CDR1 is SGHRS and CDR2 YFSETQ. This CDR3 contains 16 residues. V lost 1 base, J lost 0 bases, and 11 bases lay in between. The DNA for the CDR3 is TGCGCCAGCAGCTTGAGGGGGACTTCCTCCTACAATGAGCAGTTCTTC. Translated, it gives CASSLRGTSSYNEQFF.

In its sample, this clonotype was seen many times. V and J are TRBV7-8 and TRBJ1-2; D is perhaps TRBD1 (5 bases). With 3 bases removed from V and 8 bases from J, the gap between germline ends came to 13 bases. CDR3 length equals 13 residues. Germline-derived CDR1 and CDR2 are SGHVS and FQNEAQ. CDR3 loop: CASSLGPGYGYTF. CDR3 nucleotide sequence: TGTGCCAGCAGCTTGGGGCCGGGATACGGCTACACCTTC.

As concerns this clonotype: No conserved phenylalanine or tryptophan is present at the end of the CDR3, so a read error is the likely explanation. The chain carries TRBV6-1 and TRBJ2-1, with D maybe TRBD2 (6 bases). The CDR3 length is 16 residues. CDR1 is MNHNS, CDR2 SASEGT, per germline. V lost 6 bases and J 8 bases, leaving 23 bases between the germline ends. The CDR3 bases are TGTGCCAGCAGCCCACAAGGATTAGCGGAGTTCGATGAGCAGTTCTTA. Its translation is CASSPQGLAEFDEQFL.

This chain's CDR3 is CASSFRQAQETQYF. For the CDR3, the DNA is TGTGCCAGCAGTTTTCGACAGGCCCAAGAGACCCAGTACTTC. The chain employs TRBV7-9 and TRBJ2-5; D possibly corresponds to TRBD1 (6 bases). Germline V lookup: CDR1 SEHNR, CDR2 FQNEAQ (reference sequence). The CDR3 runs 14 residues. V lost 6 bases and J 1 base, leaving 12 bases between the germline ends.

This clonotype has at least ten counts. The rearrangement links TRBV20-1 to TRBJ2-6, with D unclear. The germline gives CDR1 DFQATT, CDR2 SNEGSKA (reference sequence). CDR3 size: 15 residues. V was pared by 2 bases and J by 0 bases, with 8 bases between. The CDR3 region has the DNA TGCAGTGCTAGATTGTGGAGCTCTGGGGCCAACGTCCTGACTTTC. Its protein is CSARLWSSGANVLTF.

The V call is TRBV5-1, the J call TRBJ2-2, with 9 bases lining up with TRBD2. Germline lookup yields CDR1 SGHRS and CDR2 YFSETQ. The J segment lost 4 bases and the V segment lost 4 bases, leaving 14 bases of the junction unmatched. This CDR3 spans 18 amino acids. CDR3 protein: CASSPRDNERGATGELFF. Written as DNA, the CDR3 is TGCGCCAGCAGCCCCCGGGACAACGAGCGGGGGGCCACCGGGGAGCTGTTTTTT.

Many counts were recorded for this clonotype. The rearrangement joins TRBV5-1 to TRBJ2-1; perhaps D is TRBD1 or TRBD2 (5 bases each). V was trimmed by 0 bases and J by 6 bases, leaving 10 bases between them. The CDR3 loop spans 14 amino acids. Germline V gives CDR1 SGHRS, CDR2 YFSETQ. Here the CDR3 reads CASSLGDGSNEQFF. The DNA for the CDR3 is TGCGCCAGCAGCTTGGGGGACGGAAGCAATGAGCAGTTCTTC.

At least ten counts were recorded for this clonotype. The chain recombines TRBV7-2 with TRBJ2-3, with TRBD1 as a possible D gene (5 bases). V gave up 5 bases and J gave up 0 bases, with 12 bases separating them. CDR3 length equals 15 residues. Germline V gene sequence: CDR1 SGHTA, CDR2 FQGNSA. The CDR3 DNA is TGTGCCAGCAGCGCCCGACAGACTAGCACAGATACGCAGTATTTT. Protein product: CASSARQTSTDTQYF.

This chain uses TRBV5-5 with TRBJ2-3; 10 bases are a match to TRBD2. This CDR3 spans 17 amino acids. V shed 1 base and J 0 bases; nucleotides not matched to a gene: 5. Germline CDR1 SGHKS, CDR2 YYEKEE (reference sequence). CDR3 bases: TGTGCCAGCAGCTTGCTTACTAGCGGGAAGAGCACAGATACGCAGTATTTT. Protein: CASSLLTSGKSTDTQYF. The complete variable domain, with remaining parts taken from reference TRBV5-5 and TRBJ2-3, reads DAGVTQSPTHLIKTRGQQVTLRCSPISGHKSVSWYQQVLGQGPQFIFQYYEKEERGRGNFPDRFSARQFPNYSSELNVNALLLGDSALYLCASSLLTSGKSTDTQYFGPGTRLTVL.

This clonotype was seen more than once but under ten times. The V gene is TRBV20-1, the J gene TRBJ2-1; 7 bases line up with TRBD2. CDR3 length: 17 residues. Germline CDR1 and CDR2: DFQATT and SNEGSKA (reference sequence). With 0 bases clipped from V and 0 bases from J, the junction kept 8 bases outside the gene matches. The CDR3 coding sequence is TGCAGTGCTAGAGACCCCTCGGGAGGAGGCTCCTACAATGAGCAGTTCTTC. Encoded protein: CSARDPSGGGSYNEQFF.

Only a few counts were recorded for this clonotype. This chain's CDR3 is CASSQRTGNTEAFF. CDR3 DNA: TGTGCCAGCAGCCAAAGGACGGGGAACACTGAAGCTTTCTTT. This chain connects TRBV14 to TRBJ1-1; D gene unclear. The CDR3 contains 14 residues. The germline V gene has CDR1 SGHDN and CDR2 FVKESK. The ends were cut back, 2 bases at V and 1 base at J, with 8 bases in the middle.